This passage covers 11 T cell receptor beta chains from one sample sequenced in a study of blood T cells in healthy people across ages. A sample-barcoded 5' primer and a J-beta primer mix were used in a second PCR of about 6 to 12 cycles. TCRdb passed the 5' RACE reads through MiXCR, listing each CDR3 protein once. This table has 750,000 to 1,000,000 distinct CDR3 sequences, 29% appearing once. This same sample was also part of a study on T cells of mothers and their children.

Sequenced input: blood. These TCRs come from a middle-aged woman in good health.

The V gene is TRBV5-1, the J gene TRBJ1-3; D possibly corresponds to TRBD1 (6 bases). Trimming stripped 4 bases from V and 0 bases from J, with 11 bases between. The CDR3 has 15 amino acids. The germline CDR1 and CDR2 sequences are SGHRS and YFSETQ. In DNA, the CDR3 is TGCGCCAGCAGCCGGGACACCGACTCTGGAAACACCATATATTTT. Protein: CASSRDTDSGNTIYF.

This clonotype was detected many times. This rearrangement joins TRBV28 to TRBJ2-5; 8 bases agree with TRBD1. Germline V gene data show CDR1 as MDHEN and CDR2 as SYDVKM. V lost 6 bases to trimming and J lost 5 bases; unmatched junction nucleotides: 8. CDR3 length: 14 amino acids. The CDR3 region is CASRKQGVGETQYF. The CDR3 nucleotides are TGTGCCAGCAGAAAACAGGGGGTAGGGGAGACCCAGTACTTC.

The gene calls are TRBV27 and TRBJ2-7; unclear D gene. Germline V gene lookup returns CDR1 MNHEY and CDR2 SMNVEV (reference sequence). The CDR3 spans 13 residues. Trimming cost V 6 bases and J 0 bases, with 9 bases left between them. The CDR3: CASRPTFSYEQYF. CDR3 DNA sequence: TGTGCCAGCAGGCCCACCTTCTCCTACGAGCAGTACTTC.

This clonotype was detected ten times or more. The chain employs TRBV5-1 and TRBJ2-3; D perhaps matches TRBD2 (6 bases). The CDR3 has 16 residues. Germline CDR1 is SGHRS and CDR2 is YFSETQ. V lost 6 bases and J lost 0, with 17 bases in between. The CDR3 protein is CASTVGVRESTDTQYF. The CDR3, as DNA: TGCGCCAGCACCGTAGGAGTCCGGGAGAGCACAGATACGCAGTATTTT.

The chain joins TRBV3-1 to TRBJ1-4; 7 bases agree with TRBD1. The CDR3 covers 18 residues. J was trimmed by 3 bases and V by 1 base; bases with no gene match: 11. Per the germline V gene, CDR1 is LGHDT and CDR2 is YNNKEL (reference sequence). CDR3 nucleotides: TGTGCCAGCAGCCAAGTGGAGGGCAGGGGGAAGGCTAATGAAAAACTGTTTTTT. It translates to CASSQVEGRGKANEKLFF.

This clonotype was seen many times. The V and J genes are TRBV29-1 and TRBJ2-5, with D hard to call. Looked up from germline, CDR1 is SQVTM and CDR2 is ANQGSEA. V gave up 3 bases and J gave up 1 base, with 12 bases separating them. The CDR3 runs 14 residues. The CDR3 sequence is CSVEDGEPQETQYF. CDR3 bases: TGCAGCGTTGAGGACGGAGAACCCCAAGAGACCCAGTACTTC.

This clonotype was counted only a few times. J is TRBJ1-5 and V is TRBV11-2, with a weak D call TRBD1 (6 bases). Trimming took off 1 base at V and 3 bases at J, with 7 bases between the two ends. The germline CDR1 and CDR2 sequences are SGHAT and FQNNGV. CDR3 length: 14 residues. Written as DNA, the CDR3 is TGTGCCAGCAGCTTAGGGACAGACAATCAGCCCCAGCATTTT. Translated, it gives CASSLGTDNQPQHF.

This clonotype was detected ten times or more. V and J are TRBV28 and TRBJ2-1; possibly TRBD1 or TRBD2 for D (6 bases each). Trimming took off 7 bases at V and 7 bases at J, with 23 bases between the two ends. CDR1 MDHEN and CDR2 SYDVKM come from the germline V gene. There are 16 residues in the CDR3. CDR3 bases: TGTGCCAGCAACCTTCAGTGGGGGGCCGAGGTGAATGAGCAGTTCTTC. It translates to CASNLQWGAEVNEQFF.

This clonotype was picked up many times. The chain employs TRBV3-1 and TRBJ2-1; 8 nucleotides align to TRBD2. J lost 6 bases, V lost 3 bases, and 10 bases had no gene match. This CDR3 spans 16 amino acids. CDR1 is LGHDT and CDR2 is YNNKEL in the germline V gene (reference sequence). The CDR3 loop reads CASSQLWGLVRNEQFF. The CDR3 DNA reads TGTGCCAGCAGCCAGCTGTGGGGACTAGTTCGCAATGAGCAGTTCTTC.

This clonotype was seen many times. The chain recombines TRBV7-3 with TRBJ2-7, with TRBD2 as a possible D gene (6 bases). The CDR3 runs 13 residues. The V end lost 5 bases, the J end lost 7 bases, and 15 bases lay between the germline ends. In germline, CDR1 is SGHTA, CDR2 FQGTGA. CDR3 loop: CASSPGNGGEQYF. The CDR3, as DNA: TGTGCCAGCAGCCCCGGGAACGGGGGTGAGCAGTACTTC.

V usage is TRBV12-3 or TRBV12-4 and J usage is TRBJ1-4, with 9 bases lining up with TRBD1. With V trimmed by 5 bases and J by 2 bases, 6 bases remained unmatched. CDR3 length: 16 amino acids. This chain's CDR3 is CASSPQTGGTNEKLFF. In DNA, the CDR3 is TGTGCCAGCAGTCCTCAGACAGGGGGGACTAATGAAAAACTGTTTTTT.